This T cell receptor (beta chain) was retrieved from a study of cytomegalovirus exposure and HLA in healthy donors. Study-wide results and limits: In vitro data verified a few CMV-associated chains as specific for CMV antigens. As immune exposure information, only CMV serostatus was available.

This CDR3 has 14 amino acids. The germline V and J ends were trimmed by 2 bases and 0 bases, with 6 bases remaining between them. Germline-derived CDR1 and CDR2 are MNHEY and SMNVEV (reference sequence). It was with 60 Vbeta and 13 Jbeta primers that the PCR ran. Clones were sequenced by immunoSEQ multiplex PCR, and TCRdb holds only the in-frame ones, with some missing. The profile covers 150,000 to 200,000 clones, with roughly 79% appearing a single time and about 14% taken by the ten largest. About this clone: What it recognizes is unknown.

The sample consisted of PBMCs. V is TRBV27 and J is TRBJ2-3, with D possibly TRBD1 on 5 matching bases. This clonotype was sampled from a man over 45 in good health and CMV-seropositive. CDR3: CASSLKGSTDTQYF. The CDR3 region has the DNA TGTGCCAGCAGTTTAAAGGGGAGCACAGATACGCAGTATTTT.